The 9 T cell receptor beta chains given below trace back to one sample, sequenced in a study of response to subunit inactivated influenza vaccine. TCRdb re-called the RT-PCR reads with MiXCR, one entry per CDR3 protein. The profile shows 500,000 or so distinct CDR3 sequences, more than 15% of them singletons. Sample: CD4+ T cells sorted from PBMCs, taken around 25 months after vaccination. The origin of the receptors is a man aged 45 to 70 who received an inactivated influenza vaccine.

V gene TRBV6-2 or TRBV6-3 combines with J gene TRBJ2-6; TRBD1 agrees at 12 bases. V trimming: 2 bases; J trimming: 0 bases; junction bases outside the gene matches: 8. Germline CDR1 MNHEY, CDR2 SVGEGT. This CDR3 comprises 20 residues. CDR3 sequence: CASSYAPGTGGLSGANVLTF. Written as DNA, the CDR3 is TGTGCCAGCAGTTACGCACCCGGGACAGGGGGCCTCTCTGGGGCCAACGTCCTGACTTTC.

The V gene is TRBV27, the J gene TRBJ1-1; 7 bases fit TRBD1. V trimming: 7 bases; J trimming: 1 base; junction bases outside the gene matches: 6. The CDR3 length is 14 residues. Germline CDR1 is MNHEY and CDR2 is SMNVEV (reference sequence). This chain's CDR3 is CASTQDRTNTEAFF. CDR3 coding DNA: TGTGCCAGCACCCAGGACAGGACGAACACTGAAGCTTTCTTT.

This clonotype was observed a few times. In DNA form, the CDR3 reads TGTGCCAGCAGCCAAGCAGGGCACAATGAGCAGTTCTTC. It encodes CASSQAGHNEQFF. J is TRBJ2-1 and V is TRBV7-9; D is perhaps TRBD1 (5 bases). The CDR3 loop spans 13 amino acids. V was trimmed by 5 bases and J by 5 bases, leaving 10 bases between them. In germline, CDR1 is SEHNR, CDR2 FQNEAQ (reference sequence).

V usage is TRBV5-1 and J usage is TRBJ2-2; 8 bases agree with TRBD2. The J segment lost 0 bases and the V segment lost 6 bases, leaving 7 bases of the junction unmatched. CDR3 length: 16 residues. Germline V CDR1 and CDR2: SGHRS, YFSETQ. CDR3 in amino acids: CASTAGAIANTGELFF. The DNA of the CDR3 is TGCGCCAGCACAGCGGGGGCAATCGCGAACACCGGGGAGCTGTTTTTT.

This clonotype was seen only a few times. The chain recombines TRBV7-8 with TRBJ2-3, with 8 bases identical to TRBD1. The length of the CDR3 is 14 residues. CDR1 and CDR2 from the germline V gene are SGHVS and FQNEAQ. The junction had 12 bases not matched to a gene; V was cut back by 10 bases and J by 6 bases. The CDR3 region is CATRTGWDTDTQYF. Here the CDR3 DNA reads TGTGCCACCAGGACAGGGTGGGATACTGATACGCAGTATTTT.

The rearrangement links TRBV12-3 or TRBV12-4 to TRBJ2-5, with no clear D. The CDR3 consists of 14 residues. Trimming removed 5 bases at V and 7 bases at J, with 17 bases between. The CDR3 DNA is TGTGCCAGCAGTCCCGATACTCCGACGGGGACCCAGTACTTC. Its translation is CASSPDTPTGTQYF.

This clonotype was recorded a few times. The gene calls are TRBV12-3 or TRBV12-4 and TRBJ1-6; a possible D gene is TRBD1 (5 bases). Trimming shortened V by 7 bases and J by 3 bases, and 7 bases separated the two germline ends. The CDR3 is 13 amino acids. The CDR3 here is CASTGGYNSPLHF. The CDR3 DNA follows: TGTGCCAGCACGGGGGGCTATAATTCACCCCTCCACTTT.

This clonotype was detected many times. The gene calls are TRBV28 and TRBJ2-2; 7 positions match TRBD2. The CDR3 loop spans 14 amino acids. J gave up 1 base and V 6 bases, and 2 bases lay outside the gene matches. From germline, CDR1 is MDHEN and CDR2 SYDVKM. The CDR3 is CASRSGGNTGELFF. DNA for the CDR3: TGTGCCAGCAGGTCGGGGGGGAACACCGGGGAGCTGTTTTTT.

This clonotype appeared many times. V is TRBV20-1 and J is TRBJ2-7, with D perhaps matching TRBD2 (5 bases). Germline V gives CDR1 DFQATT, CDR2 SNEGSKA (reference sequence). Trimming removed 4 bases at V and 0 bases at J, with 22 bases between. The CDR3 consists of 17 residues. The CDR3 reads CSAMVLAGGIHSYEQYF. CDR3 nucleotide sequence: TGCAGTGCTATGGTATTGGCGGGCGGAATCCACTCCTACGAGCAGTACTTC.